This is a list of T cell receptor beta chains from one sample in a study of siplizumab effects on memory and regulatory T cells. Some clones are missing from TCRdb's copy, which holds only in-frame ones; the method was immunoSEQ multiplex PCR. The sample shows over 100,000 clones, roughly nine tenths of them seen only once. Sequenced input: CD4+ T cells sorted from blood. The origin of the receptors is a human donor in good health. Each CDR3 is given with its conserved first and last residue. D genes are given only for firm matches. The size field is filled for only some rows; it gives once, few, many or a size class.

j_gene,d_gene,v_gene,abundance,CDR3aa,CDR3nt
TRBJ2-1,-,TRBV11-2,-,CASSLNPGRNEQFF,TGTGCCAGCAGCTTAAATCCCGGTCGGAATGAGCAGTTCTTC
TRBJ2-1,TRBD2,TRBV5-1,-,CASSLGGSGRFNEQFF,TGCGCCAGCAGCTTGGGAGGTAGCGGGAGATTTAATGAGCAGTTCTTC
TRBJ2-1,TRBD2,TRBV7-2,-,CASSLLAGGGLEQFF,TGTGCCAGCAGCTTATTAGCGGGAGGGGGTTTGGAGCAGTTCTTC
TRBJ2-3,-,TRBV2,-,CASSDLQYLDTQYF,TGTGCCAGCAGTGACTTACAGTATTTAGATACGCAGTATTTT
TRBJ1-2,-,TRBV7-9,-,CASSLVRGENYGYTF,TGTGCCAGCAGCTTAGTTCGGGGGGAAAACTATGGCTACACCTTC
TRBJ1-2,TRBD1,TRBV18,-,CASGDREYGYTF,TGTGCCAGCGGAGACAGGGAATATGGCTACACCTTC
TRBJ1-5,-,TRBV6-6,once,CASRDTFSQDQPQHF,TGTGCCAGCAGGGACACTTTCAGTCAAGATCAGCCCCAGCATTTT
TRBJ1-2,-,TRBV6-1,once,CASSESATGYGYTF,TGTGCCAGCAGTGAAAGTGCAACGGGGTATGGCTACACCTTC
TRBJ2-1,-,TRBV29-1,-,CSADTGPISSSYNEQFF,TGCAGCGCAGACACGGGACCGATCTCGAGCTCCTACAATGAGCAGTTCTTC
TRBJ1-5,-,TRBV11-3,-,CASSLQPQHF,TGTGCCAGCAGCTTACAGCCCCAGCATTTT
TRBJ1-5,-,TRBV19,-,CASSIRDNQPQHF,TGTGCCAGTAGTATACGGGATAATCAGCCCCAGCATTTT
TRBJ2-3,TRBD2,TRBV9,-,CASSVVASGRDTQYF,TGTGCCAGCAGCGTAGTGGCTAGCGGGAGGGATACGCAGTATTTT
TRBJ1-3,-,TRBV18,-,CASSTQTLRGLRDTIYF,TGTGCCAGCTCCACACAAACCCTCAGGGGTTTACGAGACACCATATATTTT
TRBJ2-2,TRBD2,TRBV23-1,once,CASSQVLAGARTGELFF,TGCGCCAGCAGTCAGGTACTAGCGGGAGCACGCACCGGGGAGCTGTTTTTT
TRBJ1-2,-,TRBV9,-,CASSVGQARLYGYTF,TGTGCCAGCAGCGTAGGGCAGGCCCGACTATATGGCTACACCTTC
TRBJ1-4,-,TRBV28,-,CASTSLRGSEKLFF,TGTGCCAGCACCTCACTCAGGGGCAGCGAAAAACTGTTTTTT
TRBJ1-2,-,TRBV27,once,CASRTEKEPYGYTF,TGTGCCAGCAGGACGGAAAAAGAACCCTATGGCTACACCTTC
TRBJ2-7,TRBD1,TRBV11-1,-,CASSLGPPGQSSYEQYF,TGTGCCAGCAGCTTAGGGCCCCCGGGACAGAGCTCCTACGAGCAGTACTTC
TRBJ2-5,-,TRBV11-3,-,CASSLGETQYF,TGTGCCAGCAGCTTAGGGGAGACCCAGTACTTC
TRBJ2-7,TRBD1,TRBV6-1,-,CASSAQGTGGREQYF,TGTGCCAGCAGTGCCCAAGGGACAGGGGGACGCGAGCAGTACTTC
TRBJ2-5,-,TRBV5-1,once,CASSFGEARRETQYF,TGCGCCAGCAGCTTCGGGGAGGCACGCCGGGAGACCCAGTACTTC
TRBJ2-5,-,TRBV7-2,-,CASSFADTRVWAETQYF,TGTGCCAGCAGCTTTGCCGACACCAGGGTATGGGCCGAGACCCAGTACTTC
TRBJ2-1,TRBD1,TRBV6-5,-,CASSRGQGTEQFF,TGTGCCAGCAGCCGGGGACAGGGGACTGAGCAGTTCTTC
TRBJ2-7,-,TRBV7-8,-,CASSLGLQVYEQYF,TGTGCCAGCAGCTTAGGTTTACAGGTCTACGAGCAGTACTTC
TRBJ2-2,-,TRBV11-2,-,CASSFGLTGELFF,TGTGCCAGCAGCTTCGGTTTGACCGGGGAGCTGTTTTTT
TRBJ1-3,-,TRBV6-5,-,CATTRGFSGNTIYF,TGTGCCACCACACGGGGGTTCTCTGGAAACACCATATATTTT
TRBJ1-2,TRBD1,TRBV5-1,-,CASSLTPGQGLDYTF,TGCGCCAGCAGCTTGACCCCGGGACAGGGATTGGACTACACCTTC
TRBJ1-6,-,TRBV2,-,CASNQKHNSPLHF,TGTGCCAGCAACCAGAAGCATAATTCACCCCTCCACTTT
TRBJ1-1,-,TRBV4-1,-,CASSQDRGQGTEAFF,TGCGCCAGCAGCCAAGATCGGGGCCAGGGCACTGAAGCTTTCTTT
TRBJ1-2,TRBD1,TRBV18,-,CASSPSTGTGDGYTF,TGTGCCAGCTCACCAAGCACCGGGACAGGGGATGGCTACACCTTC
TRBJ2-1,TRBD1,TRBV7-8,-,CASTQDRGRRNEQFF,TGTGCCAGCACCCAGGACAGGGGGCGCAGAAATGAGCAGTTCTTC
TRBJ2-5,TRBD1,TRBV19,-,CASSLTGTESETQYF,TGTGCCAGTAGCCTAACCGGGACAGAGAGCGAGACCCAGTACTTC
TRBJ2-1,-,TRBV7-9,-,CASSLWTANNEQFF,TGTGCCAGCAGCTTATGGACAGCCAACAATGAGCAGTTCTTC
TRBJ1-4,-,TRBV5-8,-,CASSFPFRGNEKLFF,TGTGCCAGCAGCTTCCCATTTCGGGGGAATGAGAAACTGTTTTTT
TRBJ2-1,-,TRBV7-6,once,CASGQTATWYNEQFF,TGTGCCAGCGGGCAGACAGCCACTTGGTACAATGAGCAGTTCTTC
TRBJ1-1,-,TRBV10-1,-,CASIPPLNTEAFF,TGCGCCAGCATTCCGCCGCTGAACACTGAAGCTTTCTTT
TRBJ2-7,TRBD2,TRBV19,-,CASSMAPLIAGADEQYF,TGTGCCAGTAGTATGGCCCCACTGATAGCGGGAGCCGACGAGCAGTACTTC
TRBJ1-5,-,TRBV28,-,CASSATGKGNQPQHF,TGTGCCAGCAGCGCCACAGGGAAAGGTAATCAGCCCCAGCATTTT
TRBJ2-5,-,TRBV18,-,CASSPPAQETQYF,TGTGCCAGCTCCCCCCCCGCCCAAGAGACCCAGTACTTC
TRBJ2-1,TRBD2,TRBV5-1,-,CASSLKTSGVLEQFF,TGCGCCAGCAGCTTAAAGACTAGCGGGGTCCTTGAGCAGTTCTTC
TRBJ2-3,-,TRBV5-1,once,CASSSHRSSAKTDTQYF,TGCGCCAGCAGTTCTCACCGCTCTAGCGCCAAGACAGATACGCAGTATTTT
TRBJ2-3,-,TRBV11-2,once,CASSLGGSGTQYF,TGTGCCAGCAGTTTAGGGGGAAGCGGGACGCAGTATTTT
TRBJ2-1,-,TRBV18,-,CASSPEGSYNEQFF,TGTGCCAGCTCGCCGGAGGGATCCTACAATGAGCAGTTCTTC
TRBJ2-7,-,TRBV5-1,-,CASSEGPRSYEQYF,TGCGCCAGCAGCGAGGGACCCCGGAGCTACGAGCAGTACTTC
TRBJ2-5,TRBD2,TRBV5-6,-,CASSLGMAGAETQYF,TGTGCCAGCAGTTTAGGAATGGCGGGAGCGGAGACCCAGTACTTC
TRBJ2-5,TRBD2,TRBV7-9,once,CAGIPPSGQETQYF,TGTGCCGGAATCCCGCCTAGCGGACAAGAGACCCAGTACTTC
TRBJ1-1,-,TRBV27,-,CASRGVGTEAFF,TGTGCCAGCCGGGGGGTCGGGACTGAAGCTTTCTTT
TRBJ2-1,-,TRBV27,-,CASSLEDAFNEQFF,TGTGCCAGCAGTTTGGAGGACGCGTTCAATGAGCAGTTCTTC
TRBJ1-4,-,TRBV28,-,CASSLRALNEKLFF,TGTGCCAGCAGTTTAAGGGCCCTTAATGAAAAACTGTTTTTT
TRBJ1-5,-,TRBV28,-,CASVWGGADNQPQHF,TGTGCCAGCGTTTGGGGGGGCGCAGACAATCAGCCCCAGCATTTT
TRBJ2-7,-,TRBV27,-,CASSPRGTSPPYEQYF,TGTGCCAGCAGTCCCCGAGGAACTAGCCCCCCCTACGAGCAGTACTTC
TRBJ1-2,-,TRBV30,-,CAWHMEGRGGGYTF,TGTGCCTGGCATATGGAGGGTCGGGGCGGAGGCTACACCTTC
TRBJ1-3,-,TRBV5-1,-,CASSAGLDTIYF,TGCGCCAGCAGCGCAGGGTTGGACACCATATATTTT
TRBJ2-1,TRBD2,TRBV12-5,-,CASGLGLAGAMAPYNEQFF,TGTGCTAGTGGTTTGGGACTAGCGGGAGCTATGGCCCCCTACAATGAGCAGTTCTTC
TRBJ2-3,TRBD2,TRBV5-1,-,CASSFRVAGSLGQTDTQYF,TGCGCCAGCAGCTTCCGGGTAGCGGGGTCTCTGGGTCAGACAGATACGCAGTATTTT
TRBJ1-5,-,TRBV14,-,CASSQTGRGQPQHF,TGTGCCAGCAGCCAAACGGGCAGGGGTCAGCCCCAGCATTTT
TRBJ1-4,-,TRBV6-6,-,CASSYRDNEKLFF,TGTGCCAGCAGTTACAGGGATAATGAAAAACTGTTTTTT